What follows are 14 T cell receptor beta chains derived from one specimen sequenced in a study of tumor-infiltrating lymphocytes in primary liver carcinoma. Unsorted bulk tissue, about 19-32 mg of it, served as the source for co-extraction of RNA and DNA. The template, approximately 500 ng total RNA, yielded TCR beta cDNA made with a constant-region primer. Libraries of TCR beta came from three nested multiplex PCR rounds with slightly modified ARM-PCR. Investigators reported that the first two PCR rounds, at approximately 11 cycles each, used TRBV1-TRBV30 forward primers with a C-beta reverse primer. TCRdb independently ran MiXCR on the multiplex PCR reads; one entry per CDR3 protein. The sample includes about 99,000 distinct CDR3 sequences, more than 65% of them seen just once. The material sequenced was liver tumor tissue from sampling region 5. Subset specified: tumor region T5, tumor centre. These TCRs come from a woman aged 55-69 years with primary liver carcinoma and hepatitis B virus infection.

This clonotype was seen only a few times. The chain recombines TRBV4-2 with TRBJ2-5; D gene ambiguous. The CDR3 totals 15 residues. V lost 0 bases, J lost 5 bases, and 13 bases lay in between. Germline V gives CDR1 LGHNA, CDR2 YNFKEQ. DNA for the CDR3: TGTGCCAGCAGCCAAGACGGGTCTACAAAGGAGACCCAGTACTTC. Its translation: CASSQDGSTKETQYF.

The chain recombines TRBV11-2 with TRBJ2-1; 7 nucleotides align to TRBD1. J was trimmed by 10 bases and V by 4 bases; bases with no gene match: 7. Per germline, CDR1 SGHAT and CDR2 FQNNGV. CDR3 length: 13 amino acids. The CDR3 loop is CASSSATGEEQFF. The CDR3 DNA follows: TGTGCCAGCAGCTCGGCTACAGGGGAGGAGCAGTTCTTC.

This clonotype was detected only a few times. One base away lies a much larger clone, so this may be a sequencing read error. V and J are TRBV6-2 or TRBV6-3 and TRBJ2-1; 10 bases match TRBD1. Per germline, CDR1 MNHEY and CDR2 SVGEGT. The CDR3 extends over 15 amino acids. Trimming took 8 bases from V and 4 from J; bases not matched to a gene: 8. For the CDR3, the DNA is TGTGCCAGCGGGGGTCCGGGACAGGGGTACAATGAGCAGTTCTTC. Protein product: CASGGPGQGYNEQFF.

The chain recombines TRBV6-5 with TRBJ1-2, with 7 positions matching TRBD1. In germline, CDR1 is MNHEY, CDR2 SVGAGI. This CDR3 is 15 amino acids long. Written as DNA, the CDR3 is TGTTTCAGTACCCAGAAGTTGACAGGGACGGGTGGCTACACCTTC. It encodes CFSTQKLTGTGGYTF.

This clonotype was observed a few times. The rearrangement joins TRBV20-1 to TRBJ1-2; TRBD1 matches at 7 bases. The junction had 6 bases not matched to a gene; V was cut back by 3 bases and J by 2 bases. The V gene's germline CDR1 is DFQATT and CDR2 SNEGSKA (reference sequence). This CDR3 contains 14 residues. The CDR3 reads CSASVGQINYGYTF. CDR3 sequence (DNA): TGCAGTGCTAGTGTGGGACAGATAAACTATGGCTACACCTTC.

This clonotype was detected only once. No conserved phenylalanine or tryptophan is present at the end of the CDR3, so a read error is the likely explanation. The genes are TRBV11-2 and TRBJ2-1, with D unresolved. CDR3 length equals 14 residues. Germline V gene sequence: CDR1 SGHAT, CDR2 FQNNGV. CDR3 sequence (DNA): TGTACCGGCAGCTTAGATGGGAACCGCAATGAGCAGTTCCTC. Residues: CTGSLDGNRNEQFL.

On this clonotype: The junction departs from the called germline gene at one end, perhaps through a read error. The genes are TRBV5-1 and TRBJ1-5, with a weak D call TRBD1 (5 bases). The CDR3 contains 14 residues. Germline V CDR1 and CDR2: SGHRS, YFSETQ. CDR3 in amino acids: CASSLGTAGQPQHF. The CDR3 DNA reads as TGTGCCAGCAGCCTGGGGACCGCGGGTCAGCCCCAGCATTTT.

The sample holds many counts of this clonotype. CDR3 nucleotides: TGTGCCAGCAGCCGACTTAGCCCCCAAGAGACCCAGTACTTC. Translation gives CASSRLSPQETQYF. The V and J genes are TRBV12-3 or TRBV12-4 and TRBJ2-5; D remains unclear. Trimming stripped 6 bases from V and 1 base from J, with 12 bases between. This CDR3 comprises 14 residues.

The rearrangement links TRBV19 to TRBJ2-5; TRBD1 matches 9 bases. This CDR3 is built from 14 residues. V lost 6 bases, J lost 5 bases, and 7 bases stayed unmatched. Germline V CDR1 and CDR2: LNHDA, SQIVND (reference sequence). The CDR3 coding sequence is TGTGCCAGTAGCCGGGGACAGGGTATGGAGACCCAGTACTTC. It is translated as CASSRGQGMETQYF.

This chain uses TRBV11-3 with TRBJ2-1; tentative D call: TRBD2 (5 bases). CDR3 length equals 15 residues. V was pared by 11 bases and J by 9 bases, with 26 bases between. CDR1 is SGHNT, CDR2 YENEEA, per germline. The CDR3 DNA reads as TGTGCCTGCACCTTAGGAACTAGTGGGAAGCTTGAGCAGTTCTTC. It codes for CACTLGTSGKLEQFF.

The chain uses TRBV11-1 and TRBJ2-2; no firm D call. There are 17 residues in the CDR3. V lost 6 bases to trimming and J lost 6 bases, with 23 bases between them. The germline gives CDR1 SGHAT, CDR2 FQDESV (reference sequence). The CDR3 loop reads CASRDAGKKDSAGELFF. For the CDR3, the DNA is TGTGCCAGCAGGGACGCTGGTAAAAAAGACTCCGCCGGGGAGCTGTTTTTT.

On this clonotype itself: A read error is possible here, since a much larger clone lies one base away. The V and J genes are TRBV28 and TRBJ2-3; 8 nucleotides align to TRBD1. Looked up from germline, CDR1 is MDHEN and CDR2 is SYDVKM. The CDR3 length is 12 residues. For the CDR3, the DNA is TGTGCCGGCAGACACAGGGGGAGGACGCAGTATTTT. This sequence encodes CAGRHRGRTQYF.

The J gene is TRBJ2-1, the V gene TRBV28; TRBD2 agrees at 16 bases. This CDR3 has 16 residues. Germline CDR1 reads MDHEN; CDR2 reads SYDVKM. V lost 7 bases, J lost 9 bases, and 9 bases stayed unmatched. CDR3 DNA: TGTGCCAGCACTCCGACCGGGACTAGCGGGAGGGGTGAGCAGTTCTTC. Encoded protein: CASTPTGTSGRGEQFF.

In its sample, this clonotype was seen a few times. The chain employs TRBV7-9 and TRBJ2-2, with 7 bases fitting TRBD1. Germline-derived CDR1 and CDR2 are SEHNR and FQNEAQ (reference sequence). The CDR3 has 17 residues. V trimming: 0 bases; J trimming: 4 bases; junction bases outside the gene matches: 8. In nucleotides, the CDR3 is TGTGCCAGCAGCTTAGCGAGGGACAGCCGGGGCACCGGGGAGCTGTTTTTT. Residues: CASSLARDSRGTGELFF.